This TCR beta chain came from a study of blood T cell repertoires in COVID-19. Across the whole study: The cDNA or gDNA used as material had been derived from T cells, B-cell-depleted T cells, or PBMCs.

In this sample, this clone turned up a few times. TCRdb's copy holds only in-frame clones and misses some; the assay was immunoSEQ multiplex PCR. Of some 150,000 clones in the sample, 84% are singletons; the top ten hold roughly 6.2%. Source material: PBMCs or T cells enriched from blood (not recorded which). The sequence came from a woman between 50 and 59 years old who had been exposed to COVID-19.

CDR3 amino acids: CASRPLLTGFYEQYF. CDR3 nucleotide sequence: TGTGCCAGCAGACCACTCTTGACAGGGTTCTACGAGCAGTACTTC. The V and J genes are TRBV6-5 and TRBJ2-7, with 7 bases lining up with TRBD1. CDR3 size: 15 residues. In germline, CDR1 is MNHEY, CDR2 SVGAGI. The J segment lost 3 bases and the V segment lost 6 bases, leaving 11 bases of the junction unmatched.